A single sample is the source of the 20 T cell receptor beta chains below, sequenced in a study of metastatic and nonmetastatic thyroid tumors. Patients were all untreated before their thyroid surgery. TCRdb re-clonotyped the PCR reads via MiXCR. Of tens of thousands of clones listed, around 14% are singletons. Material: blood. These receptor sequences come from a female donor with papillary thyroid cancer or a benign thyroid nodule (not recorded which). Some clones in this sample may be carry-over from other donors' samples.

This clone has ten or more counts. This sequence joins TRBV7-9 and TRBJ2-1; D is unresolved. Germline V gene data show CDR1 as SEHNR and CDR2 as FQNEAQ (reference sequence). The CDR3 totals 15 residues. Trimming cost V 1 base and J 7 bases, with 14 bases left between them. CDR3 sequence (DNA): TGTGCCAGCAGCTTAGATGGACGGTTTGGAAATGAGCAGTTCTTC. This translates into CASSLDGRFGNEQFF.

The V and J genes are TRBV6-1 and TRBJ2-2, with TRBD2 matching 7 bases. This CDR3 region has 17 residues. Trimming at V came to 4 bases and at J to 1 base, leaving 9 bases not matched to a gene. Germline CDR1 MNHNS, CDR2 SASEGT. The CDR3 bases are TGTGCCAGCAGTGGGACTAGAGTCTCGTTGAACACCGGGGAGCTGTTTTTT. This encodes CASSGTRVSLNTGELFF.

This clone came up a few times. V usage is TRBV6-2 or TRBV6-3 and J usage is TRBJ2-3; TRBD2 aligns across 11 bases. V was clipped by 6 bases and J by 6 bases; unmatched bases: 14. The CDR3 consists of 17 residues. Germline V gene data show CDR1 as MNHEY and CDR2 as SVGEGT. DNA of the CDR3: TGTGCCAGCAGCCCCGCCGGGACTAGCGGTCGAAGTGATACGCAGTATTTT. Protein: CASSPAGTSGRSDTQYF.

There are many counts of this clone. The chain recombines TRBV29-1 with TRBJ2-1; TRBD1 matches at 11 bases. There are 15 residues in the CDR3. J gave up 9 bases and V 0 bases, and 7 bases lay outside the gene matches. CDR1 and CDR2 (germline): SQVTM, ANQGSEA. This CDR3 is CSVEDGDRGMGEQFF. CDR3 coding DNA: TGCAGCGTTGAAGATGGGGACAGGGGGATGGGTGAGCAGTTCTTC.

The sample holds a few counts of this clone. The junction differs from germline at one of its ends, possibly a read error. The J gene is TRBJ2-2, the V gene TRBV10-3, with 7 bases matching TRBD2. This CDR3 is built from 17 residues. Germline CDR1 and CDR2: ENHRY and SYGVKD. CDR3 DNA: TGTGCCATCATTGAGGATCGGCTAGCGGTAAGGACCGGGGAGCTGTTTTTT. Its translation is CAIIEDRLAVRTGELFF.

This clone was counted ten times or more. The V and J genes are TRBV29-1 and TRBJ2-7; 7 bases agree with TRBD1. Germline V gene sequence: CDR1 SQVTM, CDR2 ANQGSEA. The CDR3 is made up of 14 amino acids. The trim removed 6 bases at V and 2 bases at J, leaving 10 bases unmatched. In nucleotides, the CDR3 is TGCAGCGTACAAACGTTGGGGACAGCCTACGAGCAGTACTTC. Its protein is CSVQTLGTAYEQYF.

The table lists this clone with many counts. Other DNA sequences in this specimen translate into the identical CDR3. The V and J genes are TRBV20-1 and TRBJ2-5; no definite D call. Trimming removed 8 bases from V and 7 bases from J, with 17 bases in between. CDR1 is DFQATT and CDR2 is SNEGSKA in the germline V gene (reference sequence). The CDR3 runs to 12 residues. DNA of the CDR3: TGCAGTACGGATAGGGTGGTTGGGACCCAGTACTTC. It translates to CSTDRVVGTQYF.

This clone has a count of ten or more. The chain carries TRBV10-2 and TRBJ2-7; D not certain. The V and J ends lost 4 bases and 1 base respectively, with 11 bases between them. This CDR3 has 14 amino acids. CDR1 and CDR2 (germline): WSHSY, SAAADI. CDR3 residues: CASSGRLSSYEQYF. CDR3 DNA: TGCGCCAGCAGTGGGAGACTCAGTTCCTACGAGCAGTACTTC.

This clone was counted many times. The CDR3 DNA follows: TGTGCCAGCAGTCCCTACAATGAGCAGTTCTTC. As protein: CASSPYNEQFF. The chain couples TRBV28 to TRBJ2-1; no reliable D call. The length of the CDR3 is 11 residues. The V end was cut by 5 bases, the J end by 2 bases, with 1 base between. Per germline, CDR1 MDHEN and CDR2 SYDVKM.

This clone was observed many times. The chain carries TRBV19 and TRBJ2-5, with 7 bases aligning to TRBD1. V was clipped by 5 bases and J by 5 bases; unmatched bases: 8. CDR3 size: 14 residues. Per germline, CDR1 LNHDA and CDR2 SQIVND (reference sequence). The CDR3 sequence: CASSPGQARETQYF. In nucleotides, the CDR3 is TGTGCCAGTAGTCCCGGACAGGCGCGTGAGACCCAGTACTTC.

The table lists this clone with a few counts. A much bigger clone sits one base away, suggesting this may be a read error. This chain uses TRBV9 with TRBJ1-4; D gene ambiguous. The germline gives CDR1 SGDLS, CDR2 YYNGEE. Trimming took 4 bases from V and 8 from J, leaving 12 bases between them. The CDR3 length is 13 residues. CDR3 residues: CASSPGEREKLFF. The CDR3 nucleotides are TGTGCCAGCAGCCCCGGGGAAAGAGAAAAACTGTTTTTT.

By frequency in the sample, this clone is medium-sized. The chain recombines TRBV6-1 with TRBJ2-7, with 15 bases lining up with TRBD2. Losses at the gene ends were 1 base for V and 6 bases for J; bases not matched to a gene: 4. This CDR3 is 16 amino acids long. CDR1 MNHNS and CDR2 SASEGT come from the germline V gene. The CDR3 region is CASSEVLGLAGGEQYF. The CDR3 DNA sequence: TGTGCCAGCAGTGAAGTGTTGGGACTAGCGGGAGGCGAGCAGTACTTC.

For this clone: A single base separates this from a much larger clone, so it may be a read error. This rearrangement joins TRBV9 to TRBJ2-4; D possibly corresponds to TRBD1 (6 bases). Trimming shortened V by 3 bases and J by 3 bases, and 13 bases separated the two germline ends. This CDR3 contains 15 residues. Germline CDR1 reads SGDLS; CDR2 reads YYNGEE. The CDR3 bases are TGTGCCAGCAGCGAGAAAGACAGGCACAAAAACATTCAGTACTTC. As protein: CASSEKDRHKNIQYF.

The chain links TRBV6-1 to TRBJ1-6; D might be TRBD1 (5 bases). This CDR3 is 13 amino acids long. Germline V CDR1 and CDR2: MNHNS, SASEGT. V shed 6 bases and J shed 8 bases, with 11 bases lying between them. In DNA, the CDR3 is TGTGCCAGCAGAAGGGGTCTTCATTCACCCCTCCACTTT. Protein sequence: CASRRGLHSPLHF.

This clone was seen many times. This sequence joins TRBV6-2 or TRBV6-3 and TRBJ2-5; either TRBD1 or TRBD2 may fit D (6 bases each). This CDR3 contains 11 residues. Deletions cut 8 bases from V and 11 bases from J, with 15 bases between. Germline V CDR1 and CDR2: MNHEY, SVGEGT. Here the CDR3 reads CASGRGQRQYF. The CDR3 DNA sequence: TGTGCCAGCGGTCGGGGGCAGCGGCAGTACTTC.

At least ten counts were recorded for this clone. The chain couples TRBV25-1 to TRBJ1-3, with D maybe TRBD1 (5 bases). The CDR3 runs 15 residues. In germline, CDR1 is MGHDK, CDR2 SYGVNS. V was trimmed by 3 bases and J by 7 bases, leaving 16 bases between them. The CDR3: CASSDADGARNTIYF. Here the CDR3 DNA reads TGTGCCAGCAGTGATGCTGACGGGGCAAGGAACACCATATATTTT. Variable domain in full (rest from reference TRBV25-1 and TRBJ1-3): EADIYQTPRYLVIGTGKKITLECSQTMGHDKMYWYQQDPGMELHLIHYSYGVNSTEKGDLSSESTVSRIRTEHFPLTLESARPSHTSQYLCASSDADGARNTIYFGEGSWLTVV.

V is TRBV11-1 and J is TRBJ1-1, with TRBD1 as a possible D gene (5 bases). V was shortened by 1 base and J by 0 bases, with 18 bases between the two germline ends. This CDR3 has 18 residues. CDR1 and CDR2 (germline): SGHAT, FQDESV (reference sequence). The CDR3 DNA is TGTGCCAGCAGCTTAGGACGGGCAGGGTTTACAATGAACACTGAAGCTTTCTTT. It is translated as CASSLGRAGFTMNTEAFF. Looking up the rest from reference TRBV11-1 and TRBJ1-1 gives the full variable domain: EAEVAQSPRYKITEKSQAVAFWCDPISGHATLYWYRQILGQGPELLVQFQDESVVDDSQLPKDRFSAERLKGVDSTLKIQPAELGDSAMYLCASSLGRAGFTMNTEAFFGQGTRLTVV.

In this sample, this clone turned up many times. CDR3 residues: CASSEPRLAGFQETQYF. CDR3 DNA sequence: TGTGCCAGCAGTGAACCCCGACTAGCGGGGTTCCAAGAGACCCAGTACTTC. The chain links TRBV2 to TRBJ2-5, with TRBD2 matching over 11 bases. CDR3 length: 17 amino acids. Per the germline V gene, CDR1 is SNHLY and CDR2 is FYNNEI. J was trimmed by 1 base and V by 2 bases; bases with no gene match: 6.

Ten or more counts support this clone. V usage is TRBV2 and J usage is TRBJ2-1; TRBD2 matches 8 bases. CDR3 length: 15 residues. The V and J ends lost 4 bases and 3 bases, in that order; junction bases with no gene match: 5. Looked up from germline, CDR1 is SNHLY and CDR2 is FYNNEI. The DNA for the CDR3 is TGTGCCAGCAGTGTAGCGGGATCCCTCTACAATGAGCAGTTCTTC. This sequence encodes CASSVAGSLYNEQFF.

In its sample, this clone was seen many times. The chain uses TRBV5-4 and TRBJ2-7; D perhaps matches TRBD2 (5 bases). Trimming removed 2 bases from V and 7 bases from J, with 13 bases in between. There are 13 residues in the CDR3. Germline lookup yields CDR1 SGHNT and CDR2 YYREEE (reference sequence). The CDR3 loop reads CASSFRGPGEQYF. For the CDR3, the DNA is TGTGCCAGCAGCTTTAGAGGTCCGGGGGAGCAGTACTTC.